The 22 T cell receptor beta chains below were found in one sample sequenced in a study of T-cell memory formation after mild COVID-19. TCRdb recomputed calls from the 5' RACE reads with MiXCR, one row per CDR3 protein. The data hold approximately 400,000 distinct CDR3 sequences, with 20% to 25% observed a single time. The sequencing sample was made of PBMCs or a T cell subset sorted from them (not recorded which). Source of these receptors: an adult woman who had mild COVID-19 (a few samples of this study predate the infection). Cell type and time point are not known.

The rearrangement uses TRBV2 and TRBJ1-6; D is uncertain. V lost 4 bases to trimming and J lost 9 bases, with 10 bases between them. Germline V lookup: CDR1 SNHLY, CDR2 FYNNEI. The CDR3 sequence is 13 residues long. Here the CDR3 DNA reads TGTGCCAGCAGTGGGAATGCGGCTTCACCCCTCCACTTT. Translated: CASSGNAASPLHF.

This clonotype was seen only a few times. The chain couples TRBV6-5 to TRBJ2-1; a possible D gene is TRBD2 (6 bases). Trimming removed 3 bases from V and 4 bases from J, with 13 bases in between. Germline CDR1 reads MNHEY; CDR2 reads SVGAGI. The CDR3 has 15 residues. The CDR3 nucleotides read TGTGCCAGCAGTTATTGGCGGGATGCGTACAATGAGCAGTTCTTC. Its protein is CASSYWRDAYNEQFF.

This clonotype was seen more than once but under ten times. The chain uses TRBV6-6 and TRBJ2-1, with D perhaps matching TRBD1 or TRBD2 (5 bases each). This CDR3 has 15 amino acids. Per germline, CDR1 MNHNY and CDR2 SVGAGI (reference sequence). V shed 0 bases and J shed 8 bases, with 14 bases lying between them. CDR3 sequence (DNA): TGTGCCAGCAGTTACTCGGGGGACCTTTCGCATGAGCAGTTCTTC. Translated, it gives CASSYSGDLSHEQFF.

This chain uses TRBV21-1 with TRBJ1-3; TRBD1, the D gene given by the table, was not confirmed from the DNA. TRBV21-1 is given as a pseudogene. This CDR3 has 15 amino acids. The CDR3 bases are TGTGCCAGCAGGGGGGGACAGTTCTCTGGAAACACCATATATTTT. Encoded protein: CASRGGQFSGNTIYF.

This clonotype was observed a few times. This chain joins TRBV20-1 and TRBJ2-5; D is uncertain. Trimming took off 5 bases at V and 7 bases at J, with 8 bases between the two ends. CDR3 length: 10 residues. Germline V lookup: CDR1 DFQATT, CDR2 SNEGSKA (reference sequence). The CDR3 loop reads CSAGLGTQYF. For the CDR3, the DNA is TGCAGTGCTGGCCTGGGGACCCAGTACTTC.

This clonotype was recorded at least ten times. The chain carries TRBV4-1 and TRBJ1-1; the D is unclear. This CDR3 has 14 residues. Germline-derived CDR1 and CDR2 are MGHRA and YSYEKL. Trimming took 3 bases from V and 2 from J, leaving 10 bases between them. The chain's CDR3 is CASSHGVANTEAFF. The CDR3 bases are TGCGCCAGCAGCCACGGGGTTGCCAACACTGAAGCTTTCTTT.

This clonotype was detected a few times. This chain links TRBV4-2 with TRBJ2-1, with TRBD2 matching 9 bases. The length of the CDR3 is 17 residues. V was pared by 4 bases and J by 0 bases, with 7 bases of the junction left unmatched. CDR1 and CDR2 from the germline V gene are LGHNA and YNFKEQ. CDR3 region: CASSLGLAHSSYNEQFF. The CDR3 coding sequence is TGTGCCAGCAGCCTTGGACTAGCGCACAGCTCCTACAATGAGCAGTTCTTC.

This chain joins TRBV5-1 and TRBJ2-5; D gene unclear. CDR1 is SGHRS and CDR2 is YFSETQ in the germline V gene. The CDR3 spans 14 residues. Trimming pared 1 base from V and 5 bases from J, leaving 12 bases between. CDR3 nucleotide sequence: TGCGCCAGCAGCTTGTACCCATCCGGGGAGACCCAGTACTTC. Protein: CASSLYPSGETQYF.

J is TRBJ1-6 and V is TRBV5-1, with TRBD1 matching 11 bases. Germline CDR1 SGHRS, CDR2 YFSETQ. The CDR3 has 17 residues. V shed 4 bases, J shed 1 base, and the junction held 4 bases outside the gene matches. CDR3 in DNA: TGCGCCAGCAGCCTCGGACAGGGGGCATCCTATAATTCACCCCTCCACTTT. This translates into CASSLGQGASYNSPLHF.

This sequence joins TRBV19 and TRBJ2-2; D uncertain. The CDR3 spans 13 residues. CDR1 is LNHDA and CDR2 is SQIVND in the germline V gene (reference sequence). V was pared by 0 bases and J by 3 bases, with 2 bases between. This CDR3 reads CASSIEYTGELFF. DNA of the CDR3: TGTGCCAGTAGTATAGAATACACCGGGGAGCTGTTTTTT.

There are a few counts of this clonotype. V is TRBV6-5 and J is TRBJ2-7; TRBD1 agrees at 11 bases. CDR1 MNHEY and CDR2 SVGAGI come from the germline V gene. Trimming cost V 3 bases and J 3 bases; bases outside gene matches: 7. The CDR3 runs to 16 residues. The CDR3 spells CASSYGGQGGYYEQYF. CDR3 DNA: TGTGCCAGCAGTTATGGGGGACAGGGGGGATACTACGAGCAGTACTTC.

This chain joins TRBV2 and TRBJ1-5; 8 positions match TRBD1. The CDR3 covers 14 residues. After removal of 6 bases from V and 7 bases from J, the junction contained 8 bases not matched to a gene. Per germline, CDR1 SNHLY and CDR2 FYNNEI. The CDR3 DNA sequence: TGTGCCAGCAGGCTTGACAGGGGTGGCCAGCCCCAGCATTTT. This translates into CASRLDRGGQPQHF.

The chain has TRBV7-9 and TRBJ1-6, with D perhaps matching TRBD1 (6 bases). This CDR3 is built from 13 residues. The V end was cut by 4 bases, the J end by 11 bases, with 12 bases between. CDR1 and CDR2 (germline): SEHNR, FQNEAQ (reference sequence). CDR3 in DNA: TGTGCCAGCAGCTCCCGGACAGTACCACCCCTCCACTTT. This sequence encodes CASSSRTVPPLHF.

This clonotype was counted only a few times. The gene calls are TRBV29-1 and TRBJ2-4; D may match TRBD1 or TRBD2 (5 bases each). The CDR3 sequence is 16 residues long. Trimming pared 2 bases from V and 7 bases from J, leaving 21 bases between. Germline lookup yields CDR1 SQVTM and CDR2 ANQGSEA. CDR3 in DNA: TGCAGCGTTGAAATTACCAGTGGGGGTTATGGTAACATTCAGTACTTC. Its translation is CSVEITSGGYGNIQYF.

The chain employs TRBV7-9 and TRBJ2-3; 7 bases match TRBD2. The CDR3 extends over 16 amino acids. V lost 10 bases and J lost 4; bases outside the gene matches: 17. Per the germline V gene, CDR1 is SEHNR and CDR2 is FQNEAQ (reference sequence). The CDR3 DNA follows: TGTGCCACCCCCAGTAGCGGGTCCCGAATCGCAGATACGCAGTATTTT. It specifies CATPSSGSRIADTQYF.

This sequence joins TRBV6-5 and TRBJ1-2; TRBD1 is a possible D gene (5 bases). V was shortened by 7 bases and J by 4 bases, with 16 bases between the two germline ends. CDR3 length equals 14 residues. Germline V gives CDR1 MNHEY, CDR2 SVGAGI. Here the CDR3 DNA reads TGTGCCAGCACCTCGAGGGGCCGGGGCTATGGCTACACCTTC. Its protein product is CASTSRGRGYGYTF.

This chain's CDR3 is CASSSRQAVYEQYF. CDR3 bases: TGCGCCAGCAGCTCCCGACAGGCCGTCTACGAGCAGTACTTC. The chain is built from TRBV5-1 and TRBJ2-7; a possible D gene is TRBD1 (6 bases). Germline values: CDR1 SGHRS, CDR2 YFSETQ. V was pared by 3 bases and J by 3 bases, with 13 bases between. There are 14 residues in the CDR3. The full variable domain, rest sourced from reference TRBV5-1 and TRBJ2-7, is KAGVTQTPRYLIKTRGQQVTLSCSPISGHRSVSWYQQTPGQGLQFLFEYFSETQRNKGNFPGRFSGRQFSNSRSEMNVSTLELGDSALYLCASSSRQAVYEQYFGPGTRLTVT.

J is TRBJ2-7 and V is TRBV18; TRBD1 matches 7 bases. With 5 bases clipped from V and 3 bases from J, the junction kept 7 bases outside the gene matches. This CDR3 is built from 14 residues. CDR1 KGHSH and CDR2 LQKENI come from the germline V gene. The CDR3 loop is CASSVGTENYEQYF. In nucleotides, the CDR3 is TGTGCCAGCTCAGTCGGGACAGAGAACTACGAGCAGTACTTC.

The CDR3 DNA sequence: TGCGCCAGCAGCCTCCCAGGGGGGGCATGGTCCTACGAGCAGTACTTC. The encoded protein is CASSLPGGAWSYEQYF. The chain recombines TRBV4-1 with TRBJ2-7; D might be TRBD1 or TRBD2, each matching 7 bases. With 4 bases removed from V and 1 base from J, the gap between germline ends came to 17 bases. The germline gives CDR1 MGHRA, CDR2 YSYEKL. The CDR3 is made up of 16 amino acids.

This clonotype occurred a few times. The rearrangement uses TRBV28 and TRBJ1-2; tentatively, D is TRBD1 (5 bases). V was clipped by 2 bases and J by 4 bases, with 14 bases between them. The CDR3 runs 15 residues. Germline CDR1 and CDR2: MDHEN and SYDVKM. The CDR3 nucleotides read TGTGCCAGCAGTTTAAAAGGGGTTTCGGCCTATGGCTACACCTTC. It is translated as CASSLKGVSAYGYTF.

This chain joins TRBV7-2 and TRBJ1-2; the D is unclear. Per germline, CDR1 SGHTA and CDR2 FQGNSA. V lost 5 bases, J lost 4 bases, and 14 bases lay in between. This CDR3 spans 14 amino acids. In DNA form, the CDR3 reads TGTGCCAGCAGCCCATATGGACTCACCTATGGCTACACCTTC. Protein product: CASSPYGLTYGYTF.

J is TRBJ2-5 and V is TRBV3-1; perhaps TRBD2 as D (5 bases). CDR1 and CDR2 (germline): LGHDT, YNNKEL (reference sequence). Between the trimmed V and J ends, which lost 4 bases and 5 bases, there was a span of 20 bases. The CDR3 consists of 16 residues. CDR3 amino acids: CASSPGVIGKAETQYF. The CDR3 DNA reads as TGTGCCAGCAGCCCCGGGGTTATCGGGAAAGCGGAGACCCAGTACTTC.